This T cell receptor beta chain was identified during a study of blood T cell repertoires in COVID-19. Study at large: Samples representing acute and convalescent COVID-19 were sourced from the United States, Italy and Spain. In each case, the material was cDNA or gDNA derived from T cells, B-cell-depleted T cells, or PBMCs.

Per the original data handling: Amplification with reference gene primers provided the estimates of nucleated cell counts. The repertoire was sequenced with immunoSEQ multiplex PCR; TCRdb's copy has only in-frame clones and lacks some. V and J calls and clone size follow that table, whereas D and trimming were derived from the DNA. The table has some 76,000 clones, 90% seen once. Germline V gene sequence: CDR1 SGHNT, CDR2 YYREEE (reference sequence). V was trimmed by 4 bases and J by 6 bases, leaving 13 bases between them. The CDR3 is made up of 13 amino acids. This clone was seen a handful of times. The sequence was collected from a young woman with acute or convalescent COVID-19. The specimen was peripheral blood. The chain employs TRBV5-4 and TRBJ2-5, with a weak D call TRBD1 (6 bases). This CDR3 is CASSGGDRQTQYF. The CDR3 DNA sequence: TGTGCCAGCAGCGGGGGCGACCGTCAGACCCAGTACTTC.